The clone carrying this TCR beta chain has just one count. Original processing methods: From reference gene primer amplification, estimates of nucleated cell counts were derived. Generated by immunoSEQ multiplex PCR, the TCRdb table keeps only in-frame clones and is missing some. V, J and clone size derive from that table, while D and trimming were established from the DNA sequence. Of 50,000 to 75,000 clones listed, 76% were seen once; the top ten hold 50%. This entry is derived from a study of blood T cell repertoires in COVID-19. In the study overall: The samples span acute and convalescent COVID-19 from the United States, Italy and Spain.

This CDR3 comprises 15 residues. The V segment lost 5 bases and the J segment 7 bases; nucleotides outside the gene matches: 10. In germline, CDR1 is SGHNT, CDR2 YENEEA. This sequence was found in a woman at least 80 years old with acute or convalescent COVID-19. Source material: peripheral blood. The genes are TRBV11-3 and TRBJ2-1; 8 nucleotides match TRBD1. The CDR3 DNA reads TGTGCCAGCAGCCCCAGACAGGGGCGCAGTAATGAGCAGTTCTTC. Translating gives CASSPRQGRSNEQFF.